These 31 T cell receptor beta chains came from one sample sequenced in a study of blood T cell repertoires in COVID-19. Using immunoSEQ multiplex PCR, the repertoire was profiled, and TCRdb retains in-frame clones only, with some absent. The table lists around 310,000 clones, about 89% of them singletons. The material sequenced was PBMCs or T cells enriched from blood (not recorded which). These receptors were obtained from a middle-aged woman who had recovered from COVID-19.

The gene calls are TRBV9 and TRBJ2-3; 12 bases align to TRBD2. The CDR3 sequence is 16 residues long. Germline assignment: CDR1 SGDLS and CDR2 YYNGEE. V dropped 2 bases and J dropped 4; count of bases not matched to a gene: 5. Written as DNA, the CDR3 is TGTGCCAGCAGCGTGCGTCCTAGCGGGGGGGCAGATACGCAGTATTTT. Its protein is CASSVRPSGGADTQYF. The full variable domain, its missing parts supplied by reference TRBV9 and TRBJ2-3, is DSGVTQTPKHLITATGQRVTLRCSPRSGDLSVYWYQQSLDQGLQFLIQYYNGEERAKGNILERFSAQQFPDLHSELNLSSLELGDSALYFCASSVRPSGGADTQYFGPGTRLTVL.

V gene TRBV7-3 combines with J gene TRBJ2-1; 11 bases line up with TRBD1. CDR3 length equals 16 residues. V gave up 5 bases and J gave up 8 bases; unmatched junction bases: 11. Germline V lookup: CDR1 SGHTA, CDR2 FQGTGA. The CDR3 DNA reads TGTGCCAGCAGCGCGACGCCGGGACAGGGGGTCTATGAGCAGTTCTTC. As protein: CASSATPGQGVYEQFF.

The chain has TRBV6-2 or TRBV6-3 and TRBJ2-2; tentative D call: TRBD1 (6 bases). The length of the CDR3 is 15 residues. Germline V CDR1 and CDR2: MNHEY, SVGEGT. The ends were cut back, 4 bases at V and 4 bases at J, with 13 bases in the middle. CDR3 amino acids: CASSLTGTGTGELFF. For the CDR3, the DNA is TGTGCCAGCAGTTTAACAGGGACGGGCACCGGGGAGCTGTTTTTT.

The V gene is TRBV6-1, the J gene TRBJ1-6; D gene ambiguous. V shed 3 bases and J shed 0 bases, with 9 bases lying between them. Germline CDR1 and CDR2: MNHNS and SASEGT. The CDR3 loop spans 16 amino acids. The CDR3 bases are TGTGCCAGCAGTGAGCCGGGGAGCTCCTATAATTCACCCCTCCACTTT. Amino acid sequence: CASSEPGSSYNSPLHF.

V gene TRBV5-1 combines with J gene TRBJ2-1, with no clear D. The CDR3 has 13 residues. Per germline, CDR1 SGHRS and CDR2 YFSETQ. Trimming removed 2 bases from V and 5 bases from J, with 8 bases in between. The CDR3 nucleotides read TGCGCCAGCAGCTTAGTGGTAGACAATGAGCAGTTCTTC. It translates to CASSLVVDNEQFF.

This chain uses TRBV10-3 with TRBJ2-7; 7 positions agree with TRBD1. CDR3 size: 13 residues. The ends lost 6 bases at V and 2 bases at J; junction bases unmatched: 4. Germline CDR1 reads ENHRY; CDR2 reads SYGVKD. The CDR3 nucleotides are TGTGCCATCAGGGGGGACAGAACCTACGAGCAGTACTTC. This encodes CAIRGDRTYEQYF.

The rearrangement uses TRBV2 and TRBJ1-1; 9 nucleotides match TRBD1. Germline CDR1 is SNHLY and CDR2 is FYNNEI. This CDR3 region has 15 residues. The V gene end was trimmed by 6 bases and the J gene end by 1 base; junction bases not matched to a gene: 6. The CDR3 sequence is CASRPRGQGNTEAFF. CDR3 nucleotides: TGTGCCAGCAGACCCCGGGGACAGGGGAACACTGAAGCTTTCTTT.

V gene TRBV11-2 combines with J gene TRBJ2-1; TRBD2 matches 12 bases. CDR3 length equals 17 residues. The V gene's germline CDR1 is SGHAT and CDR2 FQNNGV. The ends lost 0 bases at V and 8 bases at J; junction bases unmatched: 8. The CDR3 here is CASSLDFLAGGRYEQFF. CDR3 nucleotides: TGTGCCAGCAGCTTAGATTTCCTAGCGGGAGGGCGATATGAGCAGTTCTTC.

The chain employs TRBV28 and TRBJ1-5; possibly TRBD1 for D (6 bases). This CDR3 is built from 15 residues. The germline gives CDR1 MDHEN, CDR2 SYDVKM. The V end lost 7 bases, the J end lost 1 base, and 14 bases lay between the germline ends. The CDR3 DNA follows: TGTGCCAGCATCCTCGGGGGGCTGAGCAATCAGCCCCAGCATTTT. Translated, it gives CASILGGLSNQPQHF.

CDR3 loop: CASTPIRGNTEAFF. The DNA of the CDR3 is TGTGCCAGCACTCCGATCAGGGGGAACACTGAAGCTTTCTTT. The V gene is TRBV5-8, the J gene TRBJ1-1; D is perhaps TRBD1 (6 bases). The CDR3 length is 14 residues. Germline CDR1 is SGHTS and CDR2 is YDEGEE. V was trimmed by 6 bases and J by 1 base, leaving 13 bases between them.

V usage is TRBV29-1 and J usage is TRBJ2-4; D uncertain. V was cut by 5 bases and J by 10 bases, with 18 bases left in between. Per germline, CDR1 SQVTM and CDR2 ANQGSEA. The CDR3 is 13 residues long. The CDR3 sequence is CSVSTRLLEIQYF. The CDR3 DNA sequence: TGCAGCGTTTCTACCAGGTTATTAGAGATTCAGTACTTC. Filled out from reference TRBV29-1 and TRBJ2-4, the complete variable domain reads SAVISQKPSRDICQRGTSLTIQCQVDSQVTMMFWYRQQPGQSLTLIATANQGSEATYESGFVIDKFPISRPNLTFSTLTVSNMSPEDSSIYLCSVSTRLLEIQYFGAGTRLSVL.

The V and J genes are TRBV19 and TRBJ2-5; 15 bases agree with TRBD2. V shed 9 bases and J 3 bases; nucleotides not matched to a gene: 5. This CDR3 is 15 amino acids long. CDR1 is LNHDA and CDR2 is SQIVND in the germline V gene (reference sequence). The CDR3 DNA is TGTGCCAGGCGGACTAGCGGGAGGGCCGAAGAGACCCAGTACTTC. It codes for CARRTSGRAEETQYF.

V is TRBV5-1 and J is TRBJ2-7, with 15 bases identical to TRBD2. The germline V gene has CDR1 SGHRS and CDR2 YFSETQ. Unmatched junction bases numbered 10, after V lost 3 bases and J lost 9 bases. The CDR3 totals 16 residues. CDR3 in amino acids: CASSYGTSGGTLGQYF. CDR3 DNA sequence: TGCGCCAGCAGCTATGGGACTAGCGGGGGGACCTTAGGGCAGTACTTC.

The rearrangement uses TRBV28 and TRBJ2-2; TRBD2 matches 12 bases. V gave up 8 bases and J gave up 9 bases; unmatched junction bases: 10. CDR1 and CDR2 from the germline V gene are MDHEN and SYDVKM. The CDR3 has 15 residues. The CDR3 coding sequence is TGTGCCAGCGGCTCCTGGACTAGCGGGGTCAGGGAGCTGTTTTTT. Its protein product is CASGSWTSGVRELFF.

This CDR3 reads CASSLALGGGPADTQYF. CDR3 in DNA: TGTGCCAGCAGCTTAGCCTTGGGGGGGGGCCCCGCAGATACGCAGTATTTT. This chain links TRBV7-2 with TRBJ2-3; a weak D match, TRBD2 (7 bases). The CDR3 sequence is 17 residues long. Between the trimmed V and J ends, which lost 0 bases and 4 bases, there was a span of 17 bases. Germline CDR1 SGHTA, CDR2 FQGNSA.

This rearrangement joins TRBV19 to TRBJ2-7; no clear D gene. CDR1 is LNHDA, CDR2 SQIVND, per germline (reference sequence). This CDR3 comprises 13 residues. Trimming removed 7 bases from V and 0 bases from J, with 10 bases in between. The CDR3 nucleotides read TGTGCCAGTACCGTAGGCGGCTCCTACGAGCAGTACTTC. It specifies CASTVGGSYEQYF.

The gene calls are TRBV21-1 and TRBJ2-4; the D segment call TRBD1 is taken from the table without a DNA check. TRBV21-1 is given as a pseudogene. This CDR3 is built from 15 residues. Written as DNA, the CDR3 is TGTGCCATTGAAGGGGCGGATGTAGCCAAAAACATTCAGTACTTC. Amino acid sequence: CAIEGADVAKNIQYF.

This clone showed up many times. The J gene is TRBJ2-7, the V gene TRBV3-1 (or the pseudogene TRBV3-2); the D is unclear. CDR3 length: 11 residues. The ends were cut back, 3 bases at V and 3 bases at J, with 3 bases in the middle. Germline values: CDR1 LGHDT, CDR2 YNNKEL (reference sequence). The CDR3 sequence is CASSHGYEQYF. The CDR3, as DNA: TGTGCCAGCAGCCACGGCTACGAGCAGTACTTC.

This chain links TRBV18 with TRBJ1-2; 9 bases match TRBD1. The CDR3 runs to 12 residues. Germline CDR1 is KGHSH and CDR2 is LQKENI. With V trimmed by 5 bases and J by 5 bases, 0 bases remained unmatched. The CDR3 DNA sequence: TGTGCCAGCTCAGGACAGGGGTATGGCTACACCTTC. Translating it yields CASSGQGYGYTF. The variable domain in full, with the rest retrieved from reference TRBV18 and TRBJ1-2, is NAGVMQNPRHLVRRRGQEARLRCSPMKGHSHVYWYRQLPEEGLKFMVYLQKENIIDESGMPKERFSAEFPKEGPSILRIQQVVRGDSAAYFCASSGQGYGYTFGSGTRLTVV.

This clone was picked up a small number of times. This rearrangement joins TRBV15 to TRBJ1-5; D perhaps matches TRBD1 (5 bases). The V end lost 2 bases, the J end lost 3 bases, and 8 bases lay between the germline ends. The germline V gene encodes CDR1 LNHNV and CDR2 YYDKDF (reference sequence). This CDR3 contains 14 residues. CDR3: CATSRQGYNQPQHF. In DNA form, the CDR3 reads TGTGCCACCAGCAGACAGGGTTACAATCAGCCCCAGCATTTT.

The V and J genes are TRBV6-5 and TRBJ2-1, with D perhaps TRBD2 (6 bases). V shed 6 bases and J shed 3 bases, with 9 bases lying between them. The CDR3 totals 13 residues. Germline lookup yields CDR1 MNHEY and CDR2 SVGAGI. As DNA, the CDR3 is TGTGCCAGCAGCTCGGACTACTACAATGAGCAGTTCTTC. It encodes CASSSDYYNEQFF.

The chain's CDR3 is CASRRGNEKLFF. The CDR3 DNA reads as TGTGCCAGCAGGCGAGGGAATGAAAAACTGTTTTTT. The V and J genes are TRBV28 and TRBJ1-4; D remains ambiguous. Trimming pared 6 bases from V and 5 bases from J, leaving 7 bases between. The CDR3 has 12 amino acids. CDR1 and CDR2 from the germline V gene are MDHEN and SYDVKM. The full variable domain, completed using reference TRBV28 and TRBJ1-4, is DVKVTQSSRYLVKRTGEKVFLECVQDMDHENMFWYRQDPGLGLRLIYFSYDVKMKEKGDIPEGYSVSREKKERFSLILESASTNQTSMYLCASRRGNEKLFFGSGTQLSVL.

The gene calls are TRBV6-5 and TRBJ2-1; 7 nucleotides align to TRBD2. The CDR3 contains 14 residues. Germline values: CDR1 MNHEY, CDR2 SVGAGI. V dropped 6 bases and J dropped 3; count of bases not matched to a gene: 5. CDR3 nucleotide sequence: TGTGCCAGCAGACTGCTAGCGGTCTACAATGAGCAGTTCTTC. Its protein product is CASRLLAVYNEQFF.

This clone was recorded only once. V gene TRBV19 combines with J gene TRBJ2-5; TRBD1 matches at 8 bases. This CDR3 comprises 16 residues. Germline lookup yields CDR1 LNHDA and CDR2 SQIVND (reference sequence). Trimming removed 3 bases from V and 2 bases from J; junction bases left unmatched: 8. CDR3: CASSILVDRDQETQYF. The CDR3 coding sequence is TGTGCCAGTAGTATCCTCGTGGACAGGGATCAAGAGACCCAGTACTTC. The complete variable domain, with remaining parts taken from reference TRBV19 and TRBJ2-5, reads DGGITQSPKYLFRKEGQNVTLSCEQNLNHDAMYWYRQDPGQGLRLIYYSQIVNDFQKGDIAEGYSVSREKKESFPLTVTSAQKNPTAFYLCASSILVDRDQETQYFGPGTRLLVL.

This clone was counted a single time. The V call is TRBV5-4, the J call TRBJ2-6, with D tentatively TRBD1 (5 bases). With 3 bases removed from V and 0 bases from J, the gap between germline ends came to 10 bases. The CDR3 sequence is 16 residues long. The germline CDR1 and CDR2 sequences are SGHNT and YYREEE (reference sequence). In nucleotides, the CDR3 is TGTGCCAGCAGCTCGGACATTTCCTCTGGGGCCAACGTCCTGACTTTC. As protein: CASSSDISSGANVLTF.

The chain has TRBV4-1 and TRBJ1-3; possible D gene TRBD1, 6 bases. The ends were cut back, 0 bases at V and 0 bases at J, with 15 bases in the middle. The CDR3 is 18 residues long. The V gene's germline CDR1 is MGHRA and CDR2 YSYEKL. CDR3 bases: TGCGCCAGCAGCCAAGATTCATGGGGGCCTCTCTCTGGAAACACCATATATTTT. Protein: CASSQDSWGPLSGNTIYF.

The chain combines TRBV2 with TRBJ1-2; no firm D call. V was pared by 6 bases and J by 4 bases, with 12 bases between. In germline, CDR1 is SNHLY, CDR2 FYNNEI. The CDR3 consists of 13 residues. The CDR3, as DNA: TGTGCCAGCAGCACCCTAGGAAGCTATGGCTACACCTTC. It codes for CASSTLGSYGYTF.

This clone showed up just once. V gene TRBV4-1 combines with J gene TRBJ1-1; D may be TRBD1 (6 bases). The CDR3 length is 14 residues. The V end lost 5 bases, the J end lost 6 bases, and 16 bases lay between the germline ends. Germline V lookup: CDR1 MGHRA, CDR2 YSYEKL. The CDR3 protein is CASSSGGLGSEAFF. CDR3 coding DNA: TGCGCCAGCAGCTCGGGGGGGCTTGGGTCTGAAGCTTTCTTT.

The chain has TRBV9 and TRBJ2-3, with 8 nucleotides matching TRBD2. From germline, CDR1 is SGDLS and CDR2 YYNGEE. The V segment lost 6 bases and the J segment 6 bases; nucleotides outside the gene matches: 12. The CDR3 is 15 residues long. CDR3 sequence (DNA): TGTGCCAGCAACCAATGGGCGGGGGGTGTTGATACGCAGTATTTT. Its protein is CASNQWAGGVDTQYF.

The V and J genes are TRBV19 and TRBJ1-1; 9 bases fit TRBD1. The CDR3 has 17 residues. Germline V gene sequence: CDR1 LNHDA, CDR2 SQIVND (reference sequence). The J segment lost 0 bases and the V segment lost 7 bases, leaving 12 bases of the junction unmatched. CDR3 DNA: TGTGCCAGTATCGGAATTTACACAGGGGGCGTGAACACTGAAGCTTTCTTT. It yields the protein CASIGIYTGGVNTEAFF.

V is TRBV4-3 and J is TRBJ2-1, with TRBD2 matching over 15 bases. Germline values: CDR1 LGHNA, CDR2 YSLEER. J was trimmed by 8 bases and V by 1 base; bases with no gene match: 3. This CDR3 contains 16 residues. Here the CDR3 reads CASSQGTSGGAHEQFF. In nucleotides, the CDR3 is TGCGCCAGCAGCCAAGGGACTAGCGGGGGGGCTCATGAGCAGTTCTTC.